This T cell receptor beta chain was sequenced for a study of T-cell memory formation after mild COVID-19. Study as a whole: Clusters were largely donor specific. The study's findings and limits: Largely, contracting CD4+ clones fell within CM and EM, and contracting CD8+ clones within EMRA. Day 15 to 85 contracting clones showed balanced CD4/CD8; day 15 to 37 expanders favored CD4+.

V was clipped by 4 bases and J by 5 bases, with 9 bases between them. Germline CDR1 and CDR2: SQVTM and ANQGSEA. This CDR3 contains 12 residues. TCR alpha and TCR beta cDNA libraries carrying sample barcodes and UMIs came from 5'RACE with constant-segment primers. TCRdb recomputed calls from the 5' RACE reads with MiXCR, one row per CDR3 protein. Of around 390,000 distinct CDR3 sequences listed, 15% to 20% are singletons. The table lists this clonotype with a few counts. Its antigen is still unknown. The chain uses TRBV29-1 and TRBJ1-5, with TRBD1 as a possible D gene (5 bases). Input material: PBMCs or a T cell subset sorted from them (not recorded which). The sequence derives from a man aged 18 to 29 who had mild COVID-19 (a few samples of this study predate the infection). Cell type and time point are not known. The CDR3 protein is CSVAQGDQPQHF. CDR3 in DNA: TGCAGCGTTGCCCAGGGAGATCAGCCCCAGCATTTT.